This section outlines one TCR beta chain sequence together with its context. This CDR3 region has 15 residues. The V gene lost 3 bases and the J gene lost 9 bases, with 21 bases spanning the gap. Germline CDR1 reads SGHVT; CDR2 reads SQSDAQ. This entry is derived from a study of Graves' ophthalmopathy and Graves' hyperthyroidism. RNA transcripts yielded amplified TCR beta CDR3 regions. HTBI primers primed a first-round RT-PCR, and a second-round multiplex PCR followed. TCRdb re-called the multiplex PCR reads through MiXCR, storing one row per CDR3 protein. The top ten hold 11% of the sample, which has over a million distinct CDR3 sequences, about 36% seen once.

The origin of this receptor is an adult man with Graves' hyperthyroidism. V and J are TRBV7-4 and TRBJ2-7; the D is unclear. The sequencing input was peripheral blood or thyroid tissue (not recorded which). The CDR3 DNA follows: TGTGCCAGCAGCTTGGGCGCAGGAGCTACATTAGGGCAGTACTTC. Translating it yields CASSLGAGATLGQYF.